This TCR beta chain appears in the sequencing data of a study of CD8 T cells in Susac syndrome. General study findings and limits: The study recognized that the number of individuals in its TCR sequencing and HLA analysis was relatively small.

Reverse transcription of about 0.45 to 1 ug RNA was carried out with random hexamers. One entry per CDR3 protein results from TCRdb running MiXCR on the immunoSEQ multiplex PCR reads. The table includes about 210,000 distinct CDR3 sequences, 95% detected once. Concerning this clonotype itself: No antigen is known for it.

CDR1 is SGDLS, CDR2 YYNGEE, per germline. Between the trimmed V and J ends, which lost 4 bases and 5 bases, there was a span of 13 bases. This CDR3 comprises 14 residues. The TCR was taken from a human donor with multiple sclerosis. The genes are TRBV9 and TRBJ1-5; weak D call: TRBD1 (6 bases). The sample was CD4+ T cells from PBMCs. CDR3 DNA: TGTGCCAGCAGCCCCGGGACATCCTATCAGCCCCAGCATTTT. Amino acid sequence: CASSPGTSYQPQHF.